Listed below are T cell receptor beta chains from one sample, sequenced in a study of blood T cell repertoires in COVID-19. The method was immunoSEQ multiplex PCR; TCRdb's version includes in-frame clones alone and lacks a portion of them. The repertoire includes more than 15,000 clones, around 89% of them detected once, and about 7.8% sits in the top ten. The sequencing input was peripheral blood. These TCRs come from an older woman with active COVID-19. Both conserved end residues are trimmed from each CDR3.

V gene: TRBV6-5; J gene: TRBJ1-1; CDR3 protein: ASSYSGRTEAF
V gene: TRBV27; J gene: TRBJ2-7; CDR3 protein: ASSLSMGQAIGEQY
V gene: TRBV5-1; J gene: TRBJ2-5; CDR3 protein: ASSLAGLAGQETQY
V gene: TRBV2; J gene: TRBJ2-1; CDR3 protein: ASSDKVRGGEQF
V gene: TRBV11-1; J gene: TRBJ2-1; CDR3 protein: ASSQTSGPYNEQF
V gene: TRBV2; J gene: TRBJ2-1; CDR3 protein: ASRATSGGANEQF
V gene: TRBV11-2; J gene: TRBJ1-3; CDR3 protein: ASRSPHRPWGNTIY
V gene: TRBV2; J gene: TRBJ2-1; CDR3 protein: ASSYSGLAGGDEQF
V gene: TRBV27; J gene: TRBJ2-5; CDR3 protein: ASSTTGIGTQY
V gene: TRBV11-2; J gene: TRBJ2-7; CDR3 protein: ASSLTQGSHEQY
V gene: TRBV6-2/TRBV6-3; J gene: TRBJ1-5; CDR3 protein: ASSYSGTANNQPQH
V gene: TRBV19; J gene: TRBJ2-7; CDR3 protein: ASSRGGDRGHEQY
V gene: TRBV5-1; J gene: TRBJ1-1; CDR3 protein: ASSSLQGSLTNTEAF
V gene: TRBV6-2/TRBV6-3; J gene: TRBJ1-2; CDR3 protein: ASSDPGQGPNLYGYT
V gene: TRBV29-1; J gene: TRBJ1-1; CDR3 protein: SVAYRGRRHTEAF
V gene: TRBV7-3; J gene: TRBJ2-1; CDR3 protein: ASSRLSGQGSRAPLNEQF
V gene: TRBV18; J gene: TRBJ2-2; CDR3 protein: ASSPLHANTGELF
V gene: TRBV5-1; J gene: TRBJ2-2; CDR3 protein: ASSLDGTGELF
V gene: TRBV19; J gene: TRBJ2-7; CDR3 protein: ASSRGQSSYEQY
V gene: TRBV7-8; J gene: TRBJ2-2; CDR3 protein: ASSTGTDTGELF
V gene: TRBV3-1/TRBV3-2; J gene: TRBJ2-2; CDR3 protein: ASSRQNTGELF
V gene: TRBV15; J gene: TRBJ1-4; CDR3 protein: ATRQPNEKLF
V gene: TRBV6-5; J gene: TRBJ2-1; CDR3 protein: ASKAGRGVYNEQF
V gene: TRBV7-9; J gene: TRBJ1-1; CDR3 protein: ASSYLSVLNTEAF
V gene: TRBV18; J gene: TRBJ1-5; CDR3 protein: ASSPPGNQPQH
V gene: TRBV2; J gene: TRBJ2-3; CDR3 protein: ASMRGQARDTQY
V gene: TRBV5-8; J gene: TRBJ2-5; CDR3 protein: ASSLPIIGGVRQNGETQY
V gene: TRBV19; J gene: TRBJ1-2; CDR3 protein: ASSFSGNGNYGYT
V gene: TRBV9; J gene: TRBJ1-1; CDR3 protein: ASSPRSSPNTEAF
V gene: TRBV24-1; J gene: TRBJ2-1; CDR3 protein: ATEAGGKNEQF
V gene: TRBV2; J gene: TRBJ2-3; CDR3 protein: ASSEVASGGAVTDTQY
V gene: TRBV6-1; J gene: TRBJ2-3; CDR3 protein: ASSENPPVIPAQY
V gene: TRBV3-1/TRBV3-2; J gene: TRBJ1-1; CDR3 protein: ASSQVDTRYSEAF
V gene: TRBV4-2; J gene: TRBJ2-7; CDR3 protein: ASSHGTSGGASWRTYEQY
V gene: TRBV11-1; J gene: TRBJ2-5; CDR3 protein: ASSSGTSGVQETQY
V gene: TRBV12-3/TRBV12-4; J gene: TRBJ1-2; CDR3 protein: ASSFSGDYGYT
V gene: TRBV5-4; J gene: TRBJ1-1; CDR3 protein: ASSSAQGSNTEAF
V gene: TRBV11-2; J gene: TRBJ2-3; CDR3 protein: ASSLLPSSDTQY
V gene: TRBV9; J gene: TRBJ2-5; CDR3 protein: ASSVWGSQETQY
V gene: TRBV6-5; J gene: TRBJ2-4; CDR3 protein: ASSPRTGIKNIQY
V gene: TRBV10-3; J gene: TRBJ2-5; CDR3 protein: AISDRGQGTQETQY
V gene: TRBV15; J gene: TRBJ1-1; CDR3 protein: ATSPAGVGNTEAF
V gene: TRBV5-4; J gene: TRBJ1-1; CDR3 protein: ASSLSGGSATEAF
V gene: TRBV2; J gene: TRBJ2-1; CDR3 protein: ASSEAGVRDEQF